This paragraph covers one T cell receptor (beta chain) sequence. Its matching antigen is unknown. This specimen comes from a study of shared clonotypes between healthy human individuals. Regarding the study as a whole: Non-shared clonotypes had lower generation probabilities than those shared by all four donors.

Trimming at V came to 6 bases and at J to 5 bases, leaving 11 bases not matched to a gene. This CDR3 has 14 amino acids. Germline V lookup: CDR1 SQVTM, CDR2 ANQGSEA. The deep-level immunoSEQ assay was used. TCRdb's copy holds only in-frame clones and misses some; the assay was immunoSEQ multiplex PCR. This table has around 1,900,000 clones, around 93% appearing once. Terminally differentiated effector memory CD45RA+ cells were excluded by CCR7 positive selection of CD45RO-negative cells. The receptor was derived from a man aged 18 to 29 in good health. Some clones in this sample may be carry-over from other donors' samples. Sequenced input: naive CD8+ T cells from PBMCs. V is TRBV29-1 and J is TRBJ2-7; 9 nucleotides line up with TRBD2. CDR3 coding DNA: TGCAGCGTGGGGGGGGGACTAGCTTTGGACGAGCAGTACTTC. As protein: CSVGGGLALDEQYF.